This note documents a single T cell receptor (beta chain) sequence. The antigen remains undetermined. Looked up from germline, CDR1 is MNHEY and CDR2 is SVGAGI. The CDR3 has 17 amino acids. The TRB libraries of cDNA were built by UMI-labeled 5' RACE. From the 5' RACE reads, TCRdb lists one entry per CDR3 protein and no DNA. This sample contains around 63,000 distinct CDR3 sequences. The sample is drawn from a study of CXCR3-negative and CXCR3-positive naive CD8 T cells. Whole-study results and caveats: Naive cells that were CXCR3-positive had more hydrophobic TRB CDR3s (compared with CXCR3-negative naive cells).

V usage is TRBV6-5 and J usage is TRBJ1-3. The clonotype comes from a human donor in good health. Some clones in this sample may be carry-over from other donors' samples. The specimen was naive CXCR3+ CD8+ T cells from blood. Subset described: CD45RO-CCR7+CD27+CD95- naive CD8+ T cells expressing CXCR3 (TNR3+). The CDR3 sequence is CASSRDSQDYSGNTIYF.